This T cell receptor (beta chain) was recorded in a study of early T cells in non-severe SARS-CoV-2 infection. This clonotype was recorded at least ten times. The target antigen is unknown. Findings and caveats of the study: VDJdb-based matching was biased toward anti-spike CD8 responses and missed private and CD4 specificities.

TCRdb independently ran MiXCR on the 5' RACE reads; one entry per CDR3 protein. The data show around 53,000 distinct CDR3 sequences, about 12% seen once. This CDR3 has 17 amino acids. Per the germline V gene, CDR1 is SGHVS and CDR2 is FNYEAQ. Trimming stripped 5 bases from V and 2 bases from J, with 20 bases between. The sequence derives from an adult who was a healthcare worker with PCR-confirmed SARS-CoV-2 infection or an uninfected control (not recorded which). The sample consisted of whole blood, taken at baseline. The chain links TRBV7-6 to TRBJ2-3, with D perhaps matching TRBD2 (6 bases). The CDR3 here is CASSLELVLATTDTQYF. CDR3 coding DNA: TGTGCCAGCAGCCTAGAGTTGGTTCTAGCGACCACAGATACGCAGTATTTT.